This T cell receptor beta chain was retrieved from a study of monozygotic twins with inflammatory bowel disease. Overall study results and limits: Twins with IBD were found to have lower TCRbeta diversity (inverse Simpson) than healthy co-twins.

One entry per CDR3 protein, without DNA, is what TCRdb gives after re-calling the 5' RACE reads. The table lists about 210,000 distinct CDR3 sequences, with 1.5% to 2% in the top ten. CDR1 SGHKS and CDR2 YYEKEE come from the germline V gene (reference sequence). This CDR3 contains 15 residues. Remarks on this clonotype: Its antigen is as yet unknown.

This TCR was recovered from a human donor with ulcerative colitis or Crohn's disease, or a healthy co-twin of an affected twin (not recorded which). V gene TRBV5-5 combines with J gene TRBJ1-5; TCRdb names TRBD1, which stays unverified in the absence of DNA. Material: blood. CDR3 protein: CASSRGQEVDGPQHF.